A selection of T cell receptor beta chains follows, all from one sample in a study of shared clonotypes between healthy human individuals. Clones were read by immunoSEQ multiplex PCR, and TCRdb kept only the in-frame ones, dropping some. The data show around 2.3 million clones, more than 90% seen once. What was sequenced was naive CD4+ T cells sorted from blood. The receptor source for this set is a man aged 18 to 30 in good health. Each CDR3 is given with its conserved first and last residue. The D gene is left open where the match is weak. The size field is filled for only some rows; it gives once, few, many or a size class.

size: NA
length: 15
D: NA
J: TRBJ1-6
V: TRBV5-1
CDR3: CASTFSGVGNSPLHF
DNA: TGCGCCAGCACCTTCTCAGGGGTGGGGAATTCACCCCTCCACTTT

size: once
length: 15
D: TRBD2
J: TRBJ2-7
V: TRBV7-2
CDR3: CASRPTGTRANEQYF
DNA: TGTGCCAGCAGGCCTACCGGGACTAGAGCCAACGAGCAGTACTTC

size: NA
length: 15
D: NA
J: TRBJ2-1
V: TRBV5-4
CDR3: CASSSNGGSYNEQFF
DNA: TGTGCCAGCAGCTCCAACGGGGGCTCCTACAATGAGCAGTTCTTC

size: NA
length: 13
D: NA
J: TRBJ1-2
V: TRBV6-5
CDR3: CASSRERGYGYTF
DNA: TGTGCCAGCAGTCGGGAGAGAGGATATGGCTACACCTTC

size: NA
length: 15
D: TRBD2
J: TRBJ2-7
V: TRBV5-1
CDR3: CASSSQGGNSYEQYF
DNA: TGCGCCAGCAGCTCCCAGGGAGGGAATTCCTACGAGCAGTACTTC

size: NA
length: 15
D: TRBD2
J: TRBJ2-3
V: TRBV7-9
CDR3: CASSLFAGEVDTQYF
DNA: TGTGCCAGCAGCTTATTTGCGGGAGAGGTAGATACGCAGTATTTT

size: NA
length: 16
D: TRBD2
J: TRBJ2-2
V: TRBV7-8
CDR3: CASSGLAGWSTGELFF
DNA: TGTGCCAGCAGCGGGTTAGCGGGATGGAGCACCGGGGAGCTGTTTTTT

size: NA
length: 17
D: NA
J: TRBJ1-2
V: TRBV5-8
CDR3: CASSLVFRQTLKGGYTF
DNA: TGTGCCAGCAGCTTGGTTTTTAGACAGACACTAAAAGGCGGCTACACCTTC

size: NA
length: 17
D: NA
J: TRBJ1-2
V: TRBV30
CDR3: CAWSSGQGNRGVYGYTF
DNA: NA

size: NA
length: 15
D: TRBD1
J: TRBJ2-7
V: TRBV10-3
CDR3: CAISDSGTGINEQYF
DNA: TGTGCCATCAGTGATTCCGGGACAGGGATCAACGAGCAGTACTTC

size: NA
length: 14
D: NA
J: TRBJ2-2
V: TRBV10-3
CDR3: CATGPGADTGELFF
DNA: TGTGCCACCGGCCCGGGGGCGGACACCGGGGAGCTGTTTTTT

size: NA
length: 14
D: TRBD1
J: TRBJ1-4
V: TRBV28
CDR3: CASSLQGAREKLFF
DNA: TGTGCCAGCAGTTTGCAGGGGGCTCGGGAAAAACTGTTTTTT

size: NA
length: 14
D: NA
J: TRBJ2-1
V: TRBV10-3
CDR3: CAISEDQAVNEQFF
DNA: TGTGCCATCAGTGAGGATCAGGCGGTGAATGAGCAGTTCTTC

size: NA
length: 17
D: TRBD1
J: TRBJ1-5
V: TRBV19
CDR3: CASSVGQGDSGNQPQHF
DNA: TGTGCCAGTAGTGTGGGACAGGGGGATTCGGGCAATCAGCCCCAGCATTTT

size: NA
length: 17
D: TRBD2
J: TRBJ2-3
V: TRBV18
CDR3: CASLGGGLAAYTDTQYF
DNA: TGTGCCAGCTTGGGCGGGGGACTAGCGGCTTACACAGATACGCAGTATTTT